This is a list of T cell receptor beta chains from one sample in a study of response to subunit inactivated influenza vaccine. TCRdb re-called the RT-PCR reads through MiXCR, storing one row per CDR3 protein. The table records about 650,000 distinct CDR3 sequences, 15% to 18% of them present only once. The material sequenced was PBMCs from blood, taken 11 to 12 days after vaccination. The receptor source for this set is a man aged 45 to 65 who received an inactivated influenza vaccine. The CDR3 runs from the conserved cysteine through the conserved F or W. D genes are given only for firm matches. Clone size appears in some rows only: once, few, many, or a class for an expanded clone.

J gene: TRBJ2-3
clone size: few
D gene: TRBD2
V gene: TRBV20-1
CDR3 protein: CSASVRGSTDTQYF
CDR3 DNA: TGCAGTGCTAGCGTGCGGGGGAGCACAGATACGCAGTATTTT

J gene: TRBJ1-4
clone size: NA
D gene: NA
V gene: TRBV5-1
CDR3 protein: CASSPGTEYEKLFF
CDR3 DNA: TGCGCCAGCAGCCCCGGGACGGAATATGAAAAACTGTTTTTT

J gene: TRBJ2-1
clone size: few
D gene: NA
V gene: TRBV29-1
CDR3 protein: CSVPLRGEQFF
CDR3 DNA: TGCAGCGTTCCACTCCGGGGTGAGCAGTTCTTC

J gene: TRBJ2-3
clone size: few
D gene: TRBD1
V gene: TRBV7-2
CDR3 protein: CASSFGSTGSNTQYF
CDR3 DNA: TGTGCCAGCAGCTTCGGTTCGACAGGGTCAAATACGCAGTATTTT

J gene: TRBJ2-7
clone size: few
D gene: TRBD2
V gene: TRBV10-3
CDR3 protein: CAISDPGLAGEQYF
CDR3 DNA: TGTGCCATCAGTGACCCCGGACTAGCAGGCGAGCAGTACTTC

J gene: TRBJ2-4
clone size: NA
D gene: TRBD1
V gene: TRBV20-1
CDR3 protein: CSAKPDRDLNIQYF
CDR3 DNA: TGCAGTGCGAAGCCGGACAGGGACTTAAACATTCAGTACTTC

J gene: TRBJ2-3
clone size: NA
D gene: TRBD2
V gene: TRBV25-1
CDR3 protein: CASSPQGLAGTDTQYF
CDR3 DNA: TGTGCCAGCAGTCCACAGGGACTAGCGGGTACGGATACGCAGTATTTT

J gene: TRBJ1-5
clone size: many
D gene: NA
V gene: TRBV12-3/TRBV12-4
CDR3 protein: CASSLAGVSNQPQHF
CDR3 DNA: TGTGCCAGCAGTTTAGCAGGGGTTAGCAATCAGCCCCAGCATTTT

J gene: TRBJ2-1
clone size: NA
D gene: NA
V gene: TRBV20-1
CDR3 protein: CSASGGEEIGEQFF
CDR3 DNA: TGCAGTGCTAGTGGGGGCGAGGAGATCGGTGAGCAGTTCTTC

J gene: TRBJ1-1
clone size: NA
D gene: NA
V gene: TRBV6-2/TRBV6-3
CDR3 protein: CASGGNTEAFF
CDR3 DNA: TGTGCCTCAGGTGGGAACACTGAAGCTTTCTTT

J gene: TRBJ2-7
clone size: NA
D gene: TRBD2
V gene: TRBV7-2
CDR3 protein: CASSLRGLAGAGEQYF
CDR3 DNA: TGTGCCAGCAGCTTAAGGGGACTAGCGGGAGCCGGCGAGCAGTACTTC